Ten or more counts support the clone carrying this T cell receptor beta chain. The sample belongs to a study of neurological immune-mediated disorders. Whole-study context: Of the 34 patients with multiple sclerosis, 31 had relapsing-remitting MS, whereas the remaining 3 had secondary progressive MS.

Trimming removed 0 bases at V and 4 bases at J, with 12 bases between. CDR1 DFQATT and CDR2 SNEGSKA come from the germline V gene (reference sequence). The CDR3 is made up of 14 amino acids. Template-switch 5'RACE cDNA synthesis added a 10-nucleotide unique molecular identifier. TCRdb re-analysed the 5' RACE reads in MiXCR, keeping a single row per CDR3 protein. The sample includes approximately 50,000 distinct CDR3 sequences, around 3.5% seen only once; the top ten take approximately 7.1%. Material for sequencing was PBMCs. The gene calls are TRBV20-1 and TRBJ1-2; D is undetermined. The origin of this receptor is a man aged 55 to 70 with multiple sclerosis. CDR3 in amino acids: CSARDQVEGYGYTF. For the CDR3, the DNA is TGCAGTGCTAGAGATCAAGTGGAAGGCTATGGCTACACCTTC.